This TCR beta chain was recorded in a study of blood T cells in healthy people across ages. Study-wide context: The template switching approach captured approximately one barcoded beta molecule for every two T cells. Study outcomes and limitations: In these data, TCR beta diversity tracked strongly with naive T cell percentage. Relative to aged donors, long-lived donors carried more naive CD4+ cells and displayed higher diversity. TCR beta diversity, measured per million T cells, fell in a roughly linear way with age.

Germline loops: CDR1 MNHNY, CDR2 SVGAGI (reference sequence). The CDR3 length is 15 residues. The V segment lost 0 bases and the J segment 5 bases; nucleotides outside the gene matches: 4. Concerning this clonotype: What it recognizes is unknown.

Through a sample-barcoded 5' primer and a J-beta primer mix, a second PCR was run for roughly 6 to 12 cycles. Each CDR3 protein is one row after TCRdb ran MiXCR on the 5' RACE reads. The data contain about 970,000 distinct CDR3 sequences, just over 50% of them singletons. This TCR was sampled from a woman aged 55-70 years in good health. Material: blood. The chain is built from TRBV6-6 and TRBJ2-7; TRBD2 matches at 10 bases. CDR3 nucleotide sequence: TGTGCCAGCAGTTACTCGACTAGCGGGTGGCACGAGCAGTACTTC. Amino acids: CASSYSTSGWHEQYF.